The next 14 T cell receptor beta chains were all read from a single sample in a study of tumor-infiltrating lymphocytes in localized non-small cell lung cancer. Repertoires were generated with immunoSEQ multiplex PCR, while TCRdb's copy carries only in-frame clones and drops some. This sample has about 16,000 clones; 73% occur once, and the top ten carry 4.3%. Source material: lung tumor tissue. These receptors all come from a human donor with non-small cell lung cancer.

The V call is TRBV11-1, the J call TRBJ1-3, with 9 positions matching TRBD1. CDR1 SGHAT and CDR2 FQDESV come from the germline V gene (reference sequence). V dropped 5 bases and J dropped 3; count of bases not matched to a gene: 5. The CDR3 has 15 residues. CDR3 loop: CASSLGQGIGNTIYF. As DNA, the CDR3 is TGTGCCAGCAGCCTGGGACAGGGAATTGGAAACACCATATATTTT.

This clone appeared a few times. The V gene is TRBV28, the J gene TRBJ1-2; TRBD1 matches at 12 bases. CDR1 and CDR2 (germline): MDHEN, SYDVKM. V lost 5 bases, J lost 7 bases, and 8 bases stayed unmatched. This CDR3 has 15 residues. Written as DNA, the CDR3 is TGTGCCAGCAGTGCCCCGGGACAGGGGGCGCCTGGCTACACCTTC. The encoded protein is CASSAPGQGAPGYTF.

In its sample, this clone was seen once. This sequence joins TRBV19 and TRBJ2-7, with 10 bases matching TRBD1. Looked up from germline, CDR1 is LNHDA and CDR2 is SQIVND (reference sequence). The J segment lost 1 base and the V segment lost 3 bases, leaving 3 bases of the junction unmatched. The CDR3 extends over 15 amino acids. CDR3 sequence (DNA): TGTGCCAGTAGTATGTCGGGACAGGGGTCCTACGAGCAGTACTTC. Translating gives CASSMSGQGSYEQYF.

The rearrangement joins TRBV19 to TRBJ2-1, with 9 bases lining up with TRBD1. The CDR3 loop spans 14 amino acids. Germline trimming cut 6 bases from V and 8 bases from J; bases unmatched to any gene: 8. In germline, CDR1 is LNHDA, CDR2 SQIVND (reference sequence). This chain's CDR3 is CASRPTGGRDEQFF. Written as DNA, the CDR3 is TGTGCCAGTAGACCCACAGGGGGCCGAGATGAGCAGTTCTTC.

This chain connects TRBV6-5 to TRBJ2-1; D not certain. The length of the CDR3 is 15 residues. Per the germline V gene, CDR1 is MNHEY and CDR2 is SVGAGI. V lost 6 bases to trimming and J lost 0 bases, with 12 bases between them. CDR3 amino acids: CASRRDGNSYNEQFF. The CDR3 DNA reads TGTGCCAGCAGACGAGACGGCAACTCCTACAATGAGCAGTTCTTC.

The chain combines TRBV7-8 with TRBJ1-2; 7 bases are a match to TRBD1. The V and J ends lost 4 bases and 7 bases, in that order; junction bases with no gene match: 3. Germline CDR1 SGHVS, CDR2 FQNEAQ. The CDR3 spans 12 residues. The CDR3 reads CASSSDRVGYTF. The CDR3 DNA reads TGTGCCAGCAGCTCTGACAGGGTTGGCTACACCTTC.

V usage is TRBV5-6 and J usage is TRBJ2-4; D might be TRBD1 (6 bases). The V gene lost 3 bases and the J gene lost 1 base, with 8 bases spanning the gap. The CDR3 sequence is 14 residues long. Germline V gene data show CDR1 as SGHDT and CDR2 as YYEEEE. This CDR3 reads CASSSQGAKNIQYF. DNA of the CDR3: TGTGCCAGCAGCTCTCAGGGGGCCAAAAACATTCAGTACTTC.

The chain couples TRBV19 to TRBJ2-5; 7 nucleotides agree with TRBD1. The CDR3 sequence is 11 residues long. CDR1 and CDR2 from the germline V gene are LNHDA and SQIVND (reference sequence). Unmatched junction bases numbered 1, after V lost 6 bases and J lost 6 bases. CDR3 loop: CASRTGKTQYF. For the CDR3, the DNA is TGTGCCAGTAGGACAGGGAAGACCCAGTACTTC.

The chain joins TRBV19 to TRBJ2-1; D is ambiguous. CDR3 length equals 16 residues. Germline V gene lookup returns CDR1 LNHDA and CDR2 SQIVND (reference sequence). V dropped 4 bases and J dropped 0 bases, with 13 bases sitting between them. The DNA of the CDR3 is TGTGCCAGTAGTACCCACATCTGGGGCTCCTACAATGAGCAGTTCTTC. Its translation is CASSTHIWGSYNEQFF.

This CDR3 reads CASSLGQGIRAELFF. As DNA, the CDR3 is TGCGCCAGCAGCTTGGGGCAGGGGATACGGGCGGAGCTGTTTTTT. This chain links TRBV5-1 with TRBJ2-2, with D tentatively TRBD1 (6 bases). Trimming stripped 0 bases from V and 10 bases from J, with 16 bases between. CDR1 SGHRS and CDR2 YFSETQ come from the germline V gene. The CDR3 extends over 15 amino acids.

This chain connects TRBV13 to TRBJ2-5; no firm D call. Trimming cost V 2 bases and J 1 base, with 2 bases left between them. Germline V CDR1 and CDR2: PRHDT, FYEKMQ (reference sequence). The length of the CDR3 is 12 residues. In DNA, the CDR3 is TGTGCCAGCAGCTTACGCCAAGAGACCCAGTACTTC. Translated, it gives CASSLRQETQYF.

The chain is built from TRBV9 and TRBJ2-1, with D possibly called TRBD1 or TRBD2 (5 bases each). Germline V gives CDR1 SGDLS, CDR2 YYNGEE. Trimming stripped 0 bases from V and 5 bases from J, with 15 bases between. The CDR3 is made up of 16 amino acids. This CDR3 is CASSVGSWGPHNEQFF. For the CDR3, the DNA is TGTGCCAGCAGCGTAGGCTCCTGGGGACCTCACAATGAGCAGTTCTTC.

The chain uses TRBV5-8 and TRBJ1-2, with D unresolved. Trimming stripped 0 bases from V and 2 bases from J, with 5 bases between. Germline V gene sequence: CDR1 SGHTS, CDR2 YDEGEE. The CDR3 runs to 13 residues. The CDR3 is CASSLAGNYGYTF. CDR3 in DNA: TGTGCCAGCAGCTTGGCCGGGAACTATGGCTACACCTTC. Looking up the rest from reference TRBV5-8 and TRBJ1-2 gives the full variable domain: EAGVTQSPTHLIKTRGQQATLRCSPISGHTSVYWYQQALGLGLQFLLWYDEGEERNRGNFPPRFSGRQFPNYSSELNVNALELEDSALYLCASSLAGNYGYTFGSGTRLTVV.

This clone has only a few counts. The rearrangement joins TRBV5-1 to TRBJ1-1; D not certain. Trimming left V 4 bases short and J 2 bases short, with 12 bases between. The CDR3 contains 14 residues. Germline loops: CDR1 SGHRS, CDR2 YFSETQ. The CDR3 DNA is TGCGCCAGCAGCCTCGGACGTTACAACACTGAAGCTTTCTTT. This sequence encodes CASSLGRYNTEAFF.